This record covers a single TCR beta chain. Its antigen remains unknown. The data derive from a study of CD8 T cells in Susac syndrome. Broader study findings: By the study's own acknowledgment, its TCR sequencing and HLA analysis included relatively few individuals.

A quantity of about 0.5 to 1 ug RNA underwent reverse transcription using random hexamers. Amplification of TCR beta CDR3 was carried out by immunoSEQ multiplex PCR, which covered 54 Vbeta and 13 Jbeta segments. MiXCR, run by TCRdb on the immunoSEQ multiplex PCR reads, gives a single entry per CDR3 protein. The data show about 300,000 distinct CDR3 sequences, about 91% seen once. Through negative isolation, CD4+ and CD8+ T cells were obtained, while TEMRA cells were enriched using FACS. There are 17 residues in the CDR3. Per germline, CDR1 LNHNV and CDR2 YYDKDF (reference sequence). V lost 3 bases, J lost 0 bases, and 14 bases lay in between.

The receptor comes from a human donor with multiple sclerosis. The gene calls are TRBV15 and TRBJ1-4; TRBD1 might be the D (5 bases). Sample: CD4+ T cells from PBMCs. CDR3 loop: CATSSWGREATNEKLFF. The CDR3 region has the DNA TGTGCCACCAGCAGTTGGGGGAGGGAAGCAACTAATGAAAAACTGTTTTTT.